A single sample is the source of the 8 T cell receptor beta chains below, sequenced in a study of T cells expressing NK-cell markers. TCRdb re-called the 5' RACE reads, yielding one record per CDR3 amino acid sequence without DNA. The sample has 400,000 or so distinct CDR3 sequences. Sequences were obtained from blood T cells: a sorted CD56 or NKG2C T cell subset, CD4+ or CD8+ T cells, or bulk PBMC T cells (not recorded which). The receptors come from a woman between 50 and 59 years old in good health.

This rearrangement joins TRBV28 to TRBJ2-5; TCRdb names TRBD1, which stays unverified in the absence of DNA. The CDR3 extends over 15 amino acids. CDR1 and CDR2 from the germline V gene are MDHEN and SYDVKM. CDR3 amino acids: CASSLARVLTQTQYF.

The V gene is TRBV5-4, the J gene TRBJ1-1; TCRdb proposes TRBD1, but this gene call is untestable without DNA. Germline V gene data show CDR1 as SGHNT and CDR2 as YYREEE (reference sequence). CDR3 size: 14 residues. CDR3 loop: CASRQDAVNTEAFF.

The CDR3 is CASSFFRLALMDEQFF. This chain links TRBV12-3 or TRBV12-4 with TRBJ2-1; as DNA is missing, the TRBD2 call by TCRdb cannot be tested. The CDR3 runs 16 residues.

The gene calls are TRBV6-6 and TRBJ2-1; checking the TCRdb D call of TRBD1 is not possible without DNA. This CDR3 region has 14 residues. Germline loops: CDR1 MNHNY, CDR2 SVGAGI (reference sequence). The CDR3 loop reads CASKGGLLYNEQFF.

The chain links TRBV11-2 to TRBJ2-3; TCRdb designates TRBD2, a call that cannot be tested without DNA. This CDR3 comprises 17 residues. CDR1 and CDR2 (germline): SGHAT, FQNNGV. The CDR3 loop is CASSLGRGRPWADTQYF.

The rearrangement uses TRBV7-2 and TRBJ2-3. The CDR3 is 15 amino acids. Germline V lookup: CDR1 SGHTA, CDR2 FQGNSA. The CDR3 is CASSSSFWGTDTQYF.

The V call is TRBV5-1, the J call TRBJ2-5; TCRdb indicates TRBD1, and absent DNA this call remains unverified. Germline CDR1 SGHRS, CDR2 YFSETQ. This CDR3 spans 15 amino acids. The CDR3 here is CASYGSFGWGETQYF. Full variable domain (missing parts from reference TRBV5-1 and TRBJ2-5): KAGVTQTPRYLIKTRGQQVTLSCSPISGHRSVSWYQQTPGQGLQFLFEYFSETQRNKGNFPGRFSGRQFSNSRSEMNVSTLELGDSALYLCASYGSFGWGETQYFGPGTRLLVL.

The chain joins TRBV7-9 to TRBJ2-5; TCRdb indicates TRBD2, and absent DNA this call remains unverified. Germline CDR1 and CDR2: SEHNR and FQNEAQ (reference sequence). This CDR3 comprises 16 residues. CDR3 loop: CASSPGVAGAQETQYF.